This T cell receptor (beta chain) was identified during a study of radiotherapy plus CTLA-4 blockade in lung cancer (dated by TCRdb to 2017 to 2018). Study-level background: Objective responses were observed in about a sixth of enrolled patients, and disease control was achieved in approximately 32%.

The study at large found these results: The strongest predictors of response were reported to be early dynamic shifts in blood T cell clones along with a rise in serum interferon-beta following radiation. After treatment with radiotherapy and ipilimumab, TCR clones that came from tumors expanded in the peripheral blood.

A word on this clone: It has no known antigen specificity. Base qualities were left out, and no much larger clone turns up one base away.

Libraries were made using the immunoSEQ multiplex PCR assay. TCRdb mirrors the immuneACCESS table, restricted to in-frame sequences. Some clones are absent from its copies; in checked studies, under half trace to an unresolved V gene, and the reason for the others is unknown. The sample table shows over a thousand clones, and around 85% are seen once. In total, the top ten clones hold roughly 9.1% of the sample. CDR1 MNHEY and CDR2 SVGAGI are derived from the germline V gene. V drops 3 bases and J drops 4 bases, leaving 7 bases in between. Spanning cysteine to phenylalanine, the CDR3 consists of 13 amino acids. Only CDR3 DNA remains: 39 bases, in frame from the first base. The study evaluated CTLA-4 blockade (ipilimumab) given together with focal radiation therapy in patients who had chemo-refractory metastatic non-small-cell lung cancer.

The sample in question was tumor tissue, obtained from a patient treated with radiotherapy plus ipilimumab. The chain was built from TRBV6-5 and TRBJ2-1; no confident D gene assignment can be made. The TCR was taken from a human donor with non-small cell lung cancer who had a complete response to radiotherapy plus ipilimumab. The bases read TGTGCCAGCAGTTATCGGGCTTACAATGAGCAGTTCTTC. The encoded protein is CASSYRAYNEQFF.